This TCR beta chain came from a study of blood T cell repertoires in COVID-19. Across the whole study: PBMCs, B-cell-depleted T cells, or T cells provided the cDNA or gDNA that made up the material.

Original analysis: The authors estimated nucleated cell counts from reference gene primer amplification. TCRdb keeps only in-frame clones here, not all; method: immunoSEQ multiplex PCR. V, J and clone size were drawn from that table, and D and trimming were deduced from the DNA. The table lists about 120,000 clones, 70% to 85% of them singletons. This CDR3 has 14 residues. CDR1 is SGHTA, CDR2 FQGTGA, per germline. The trim removed 5 bases at V and 4 bases at J, leaving 3 bases unmatched. Sequencing input: peripheral blood. This clonotype was sampled from a woman in her 70s with acute or convalescent COVID-19. The gene calls are TRBV7-3 and TRBJ2-3; 10 bases are shared with TRBD2. For the CDR3, the DNA is TGTGCCAGCAGCCTTGGACTAGCGGCAGATACGCAGTATTTT. Translating it yields CASSLGLAADTQYF.